The 7 T cell receptor beta chains below were found in one sample sequenced in a study of blood T cell repertoires in COVID-19. Profiled with immunoSEQ multiplex PCR; TCRdb holds only in-frame clones, not every one. This table holds about 99,000 clones, 80% to 90% found once. The specimen sequenced was peripheral blood. These receptors came from a man aged 45-65 years with acute or convalescent COVID-19.

The genes are TRBV5-1 and TRBJ1-6; a possible D gene is TRBD1 (5 bases). In germline, CDR1 is SGHRS, CDR2 YFSETQ. The V and J ends lost 1 base and 13 bases respectively, with 12 bases between them. CDR3 length: 13 amino acids. The CDR3 spells CASSLRGYRPLHF. The CDR3 DNA reads as TGCGCCAGCAGCTTGCGGGGGTACCGCCCCCTCCACTTT.

This clone has only one observation. The CDR3 nucleotides are TGTGCCAGCAGGGTTTCGCGAAGCACAGATACGCAGTATTTT. Protein product: CASRVSRSTDTQYF. The chain couples TRBV11-2 to TRBJ2-3; D gene ambiguous. Per germline, CDR1 SGHAT and CDR2 FQNNGV. This CDR3 has 14 amino acids. Trimming removed 6 bases from V and 0 bases from J, with 10 bases in between.

The J gene is TRBJ1-2, the V gene TRBV18; no definite D call. The CDR3 is 13 residues long. Trimming stripped 3 bases from V and 8 bases from J, with 13 bases between. CDR1 and CDR2 (germline): KGHSH, LQKENI. The CDR3 loop is CASSPPGSAGYTF. CDR3 nucleotides: TGTGCCAGCTCACCTCCGGGGTCGGCCGGCTACACCTTC.

This rearrangement joins TRBV7-7 to TRBJ2-7, with D possibly matching TRBD2 (5 bases). There are 13 residues in the CDR3. Germline CDR1 reads SSHAT; CDR2 reads FNYEAQ (reference sequence). Trimming left V 2 bases short and J 4 bases short, with 9 bases between. CDR3 nucleotide sequence: TGTGCCAGCAGCTTACGGGGTACATACGAGCAGTACTTC. As protein: CASSLRGTYEQYF.

The J gene is TRBJ1-1, the V gene TRBV28; D not resolved. The CDR3 has 11 amino acids. Germline CDR1 is MDHEN and CDR2 is SYDVKM. V was shortened by 6 bases and J by 5 bases, with 7 bases between the two germline ends. The CDR3: CASRRQTEAFF. The CDR3 nucleotides are TGTGCCAGCAGACGCCAGACTGAAGCTTTCTTT.

The chain joins TRBV4-2 to TRBJ2-3; 11 nucleotides agree with TRBD2. V dropped 3 bases and J dropped 6; count of bases not matched to a gene: 11. The CDR3 is made up of 17 amino acids. Germline loops: CDR1 LGHNA, CDR2 YNFKEQ. Here the CDR3 DNA reads TGTGCCAGCAGCCACTGGAGGCTAGCGGGAGGTGGGGATACGCAGTATTTT. Translating it yields CASSHWRLAGGGDTQYF.

The V call is TRBV9, the J call TRBJ2-3, with 11 bases matching TRBD1. In germline, CDR1 is SGDLS, CDR2 YYNGEE. The V and J ends lost 0 bases and 3 bases, in that order; junction bases with no gene match: 3. The CDR3 totals 16 residues. In DNA form, the CDR3 reads TGTGCCAGCAGCGTAGCGGACAGGGGGCGAACAGATACGCAGTATTTT. Protein product: CASSVADRGRTDTQYF.